This T cell receptor beta chain was sequenced during a study of T cell responses to AZD1222 COVID-19 vaccine. The table came from immunoSEQ multiplex PCR; TCRdb's copy has only in-frame clones and leaves some out. The data show some 80,000 clones, with about nine tenths seen just once and about 7% held by the top ten. The CDR3 is 14 residues long. V lost 1 base and J lost 11, with 17 bases in between. From germline, CDR1 is SGHTA and CDR2 FQGNSA. The genes are TRBV7-2 and TRBJ1-1, with D perhaps matching TRBD1 (6 bases). This sequence was found in an adult in good health. The specimen comprised peripheral blood, sampled on day 0 of AZD1222 vaccination. This CDR3 reads CASSLEASGDTAFF. The CDR3 DNA reads as TGTGCCAGCAGCTTAGAGGCGTCAGGGGATACGGCTTTCTTT. Full variable domain (rest looked up from reference TRBV7-2 and TRBJ1-1): GAGVSQSPSNKVTEKGKDVELRCDPISGHTALYWYRQSLGQGLEFLIYFQGNSAPDKSGLPSDRFSAERTGGSVSTLTIQRTQQEDSAVYLCASSLEASGDTAFFGQGTRLTVV.